Sequencing of this T cell receptor (beta chain) was carried out in a study of cytomegalovirus exposure and HLA in healthy donors. A word on this clone: What it binds is not known.

Findings and caveats of the study: Looking again later, the authors saw that most CMV-associated TCR beta chains seemed HLA-restricted.

The PCR ran on 60 Vbeta and 13 Jbeta primers. Sequencing used immunoSEQ multiplex PCR; TCRdb keeps in-frame clones, though not all of them. There are over 130,000 clones in the sample; about 84% occur only once, and about 6.8% lies in the top ten. The sequenced sample consisted of PBMCs. The sequence was collected from a woman between 40 and 55 years old in good health and CMV-seropositive.

CDR3 amino acids: CASSYQDGDPPDTQYF. CDR3 coding DNA: TGTGCCAGCAGTTACCAGGACGGGGATCCCCCAGATACGCAGTATTTT. This chain links TRBV6-5 with TRBJ2-3, with D perhaps TRBD2 (5 bases). V was pared by 2 bases and J by 4 bases, with 16 bases between. CDR1 is MNHEY and CDR2 is SVGAGI in the germline V gene. The CDR3 contains 16 residues.